This T cell receptor beta chain appears in the sequencing data of a study of blood T cells in healthy people across ages. The V gene end was trimmed by 0 bases and the J gene end by 0 bases; junction bases not matched to a gene: 10. Germline-derived CDR1 and CDR2 are LGHDT and YNNKEL (reference sequence). This CDR3 region has 19 residues. Total RNA, at least 5 micrograms per sample, came from PBMCs. Study-wide results and caveats: Donors of long life had a larger count of naive CD4+ cells and greater diversity than aged donors. Older age went with lower TCR beta diversity per million T cells, in a roughly linear way.

Regarding this clonotype: Its antigen is undetermined.

Through a sample-barcoded 5' primer and a J-beta primer mix, a second PCR was run for roughly 6 to 12 cycles. Any given sample supplied a minimum of 3 million CDR3-containing paired-end reads. TCRdb re-derived calls from the 5' RACE reads in MiXCR, one entry per CDR3 protein. This table holds some 640,000 distinct CDR3 sequences, 45% to 50% found once. The receptor comes from a woman aged 60-70 years in good health. Sequences were obtained from blood. The chain uses TRBV3-1 and TRBJ2-7; 11 bases are shared with TRBD2. Written as DNA, the CDR3 is TGTGCCAGCAGCCAAGACGCTCCGGGACTAGCGGTCTCCTCCTACGAGCAGTACTTC. It specifies CASSQDAPGLAVSSYEQYF.